Here is one T cell receptor beta chain with its context. Its antigen is unknown. This sample was taken from a study of cytomegalovirus exposure and HLA in healthy donors. Study results and limitations: Reports indicated that the classifier achieved high specificity and sensitivity in diagnosing cytomegalovirus status. With later analysis, a missense DCLRE1C variant became linked to TCR beta V- and J-gene trimming.

Both 60 Vbeta primers and 13 Jbeta primers went into the PCR. Measured with immunoSEQ multiplex PCR; TCRdb has only the in-frame clones, and not every one. The sample includes about 140,000 clones, about 82% seen only once; the top ten take 1.8%. Germline V gene data show CDR1 as LNHDA and CDR2 as SQIVND (reference sequence). The CDR3 contains 14 residues. This chain joins TRBV19 and TRBJ2-5; weak D call: TRBD2 (8 bases). Judging by the DNA end, TRBJ2-7 fits better; the J call may be wrong. This clonotype originated in a female donor in good health and CMV-seropositive. Input material: PBMCs. CDR3 sequence reads: CASSSGGGPYEQYF. The CDR3 DNA reads as TGTGCCAGTAGTTCGGGAGGGGGCCCGTACGAGCAGTACTTC.